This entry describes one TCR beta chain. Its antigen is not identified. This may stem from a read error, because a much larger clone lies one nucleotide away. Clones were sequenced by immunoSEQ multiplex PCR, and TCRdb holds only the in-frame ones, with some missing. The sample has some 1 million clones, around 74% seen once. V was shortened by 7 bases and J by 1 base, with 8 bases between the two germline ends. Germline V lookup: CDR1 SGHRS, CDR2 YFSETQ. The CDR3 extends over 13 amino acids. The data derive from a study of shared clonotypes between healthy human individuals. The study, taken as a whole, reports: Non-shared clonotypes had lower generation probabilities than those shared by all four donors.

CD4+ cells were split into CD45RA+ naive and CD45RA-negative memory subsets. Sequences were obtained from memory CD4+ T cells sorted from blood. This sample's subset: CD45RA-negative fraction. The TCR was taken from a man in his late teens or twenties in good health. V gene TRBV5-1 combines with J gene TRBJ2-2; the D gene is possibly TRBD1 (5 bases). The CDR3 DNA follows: TGCGCCAGCGGGGCCAGGAACACCGGGGAGCTGTTTTTT. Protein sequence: CASGARNTGELFF.